This T cell receptor (beta chain) derives from a study of blood T cell repertoires in COVID-19. V shed 2 bases, J shed 5 bases, and the junction held 6 bases outside the gene matches. CDR1 and CDR2 from the germline V gene are SGHAT and FQNNGV. CDR3 length: 16 residues. Per the study methods: From reference gene primer amplification, estimates of nucleated cell counts were derived. TCRdb keeps only in-frame clones here, not all; method: immunoSEQ multiplex PCR. The D gene and trimming were derived from the DNA, and the V and J assignments and clone size from that table. The sample carries about 250,000 clones, roughly 88% recorded once.

The sequence came from a woman aged 25 to 39 with COVID-19, enrolled during active disease. The V call is TRBV11-2, the J call TRBJ2-2; 9 nucleotides agree with TRBD1. Sequencing used peripheral blood. In nucleotides, the CDR3 is TGTGCCAGCAGCTTACGCGGGACAGGGAGAACCGGGGAGCTGTTTTTT. Its protein is CASSLRGTGRTGELFF.